This T cell receptor beta chain is from a study of persistence of HIV-infected CD4 T cells. Overlapping HIV-1 Gag 15-mer peptides at 0.85 to 1 ug per peptide per mL were used. Sorting selected CD4+ T cells upregulating both CD40 ligand and CD69. Comments on this clone: Its antigen is not identified.

General study results and limits: TCRbeta richness was lower in CMV- and Gag-responding cells than in anti-CD3/anti-CD28-responding cells. TCR analyses could not target the rare provirus-carrying CMV-responding cells. Antigen-responding cells were enriched for degenerate expanded CDR3beta sequences.

The immunoSEQ assay was version 4, run in survey mode. Data came from immunoSEQ multiplex PCR; TCRdb stores just in-frame clones and leaves some out. The sample lists approximately 25,000 clones, 74% occurring once. V was shortened by 3 bases and J by 8 bases, with 10 bases between the two germline ends. This CDR3 spans 12 amino acids. Germline CDR1 LGHDT, CDR2 YNNKEL (reference sequence). The material sequenced was CD4+ T cells sorted from PBMCs after roughly 18-hour stimulation, taken from a patient who received antiretroviral therapy. The chain joins TRBV3-1 (or the pseudogene TRBV3-2) to TRBJ1-2, with D hard to call. The TCR originated in an adult man with HIV who was CMV-seropositive. As DNA, the CDR3 is TGTGCCAGCAGCCAGAGGGTGACGGGCTACACCTTC. Amino acid sequence: CASSQRVTGYTF.